Listed here are 12 T cell receptor beta chains from one sample, sequenced in a study of cytomegalovirus exposure and HLA in healthy donors. PCR primers comprised 60 Vbeta and 13 Jbeta primers. Here immunoSEQ multiplex PCR was the method, and the copy in TCRdb shows in-frame clones only, minus some. The data include 70,000 to 85,000 clones; the top ten clones carry 6% to 8%. Sequenced input: PBMCs. The source of these receptors is a female donor in good health and CMV-seropositive.

The rearrangement joins TRBV29-1 to TRBJ2-7, with TRBD2 matching over 8 bases. The CDR3 length is 15 residues. From germline, CDR1 is SQVTM and CDR2 ANQGSEA. V was pared by 0 bases and J by 6 bases, with 10 bases of the junction left unmatched. CDR3 sequence (DNA): TGCAGCGTTGAAGATTTTCGCGGGAGGAGAGGCGAGCAGTACTTC. Translating gives CSVEDFRGRRGEQYF.

The chain is built from TRBV2 and TRBJ2-3, with TRBD2 matching over 8 bases. Trimming removed 4 bases from V and 5 bases from J; junction bases left unmatched: 8. Germline CDR1 and CDR2: SNHLY and FYNNEI. The CDR3 loop spans 15 amino acids. CDR3 sequence reads: CASSALAGGLDTQYF. DNA for the CDR3: TGTGCCAGCAGTGCCCTGGCGGGGGGTTTAGATACGCAGTATTTT.

The chain employs TRBV5-1 and TRBJ1-1; 8 bases line up with TRBD1. The CDR3 consists of 15 residues. Germline values: CDR1 SGHRS, CDR2 YFSETQ. The junction had 9 bases not matched to a gene; V was cut back by 7 bases and J by 1 base. The CDR3: CASRREDRANTEAFF. The CDR3, as DNA: TGCGCCAGCCGACGTGAGGACAGGGCGAACACTGAAGCTTTCTTT.

This chain connects TRBV9 to TRBJ2-1, with TRBD2 matching over 13 bases. Germline V gives CDR1 SGDLS, CDR2 YYNGEE. The length of the CDR3 is 15 residues. V was clipped by 3 bases and J by 9 bases; unmatched bases: 6. The CDR3 sequence: CASSALAGGPGEQFF. CDR3 nucleotide sequence: TGTGCCAGCAGCGCACTAGCGGGGGGGCCGGGTGAGCAGTTCTTC.

CDR3 DNA sequence: TGTGCCAGCAGCCCACAGAAACCCAACTATGGCTACACCTTC. This sequence encodes CASSPQKPNYGYTF. V usage is TRBV14 and J usage is TRBJ1-2; D is unclear. The length of the CDR3 is 14 residues. With 4 bases removed from V and 2 bases from J, the gap between germline ends came to 11 bases. Germline CDR1 reads SGHDN; CDR2 reads FVKESK.

CDR3 sequence: CASSPRISGNEQFF. The CDR3 region has the DNA TGTGCCAGCAGCCCGAGGATCTCAGGGAATGAGCAGTTCTTC. V gene TRBV14 combines with J gene TRBJ2-1; a weak D match, TRBD1 (5 bases). This CDR3 spans 14 amino acids. V lost 4 bases to trimming and J lost 7 bases, with 14 bases between them. Per the germline V gene, CDR1 is SGHDN and CDR2 is FVKESK.

The chain is built from TRBV4-2 and TRBJ2-2; TRBD2 matches at 8 bases. The V gene's germline CDR1 is LGHNA and CDR2 YNFKEQ. The V segment lost 1 base and the J segment 1 base; nucleotides outside the gene matches: 11. The CDR3 is 19 residues long. CDR3 coding DNA: TGTGCCAGCAGCCAAGGGTTCGCCGGGAGGGCCGAGAACACCGGGGAGCTGTTTTTT. The encoded protein is CASSQGFAGRAENTGELFF.

V gene TRBV5-8 combines with J gene TRBJ2-7; perhaps TRBD1 as D (6 bases). V shed 3 bases and J shed 0 bases, with 16 bases lying between them. From germline, CDR1 is SGHTS and CDR2 YDEGEE. The CDR3 length is 16 residues. The CDR3 sequence is CASSSGQPLSSYEQYF. The DNA of the CDR3 is TGTGCCAGCAGCTCAGGACAGCCTTTAAGCTCCTACGAGCAGTACTTC. The entire variable domain, with the rest obtained from reference TRBV5-8 and TRBJ2-7, is as follows: EAGVTQSPTHLIKTRGQQATLRCSPISGHTSVYWYQQALGLGLQFLLWYDEGEERNRGNFPPRFSGRQFPNYSSELNVNALELEDSALYLCASSSGQPLSSYEQYFGPGTRLTVT.

CDR3 in amino acids: CAFRSGTSGGDTQYF. The CDR3 coding sequence is TGTGCCTTTAGATCCGGGACTAGCGGTGGGGATACGCAGTATTTT. The chain combines TRBV30 with TRBJ2-3; 11 positions match TRBD2. V dropped 7 bases and J dropped 6; count of bases not matched to a gene: 12. The germline gives CDR1 GTSNPN, CDR2 SVGIG (reference sequence). The CDR3 runs to 15 residues.

The chain links TRBV30 to TRBJ1-1, with D perhaps matching TRBD1 (5 bases). The CDR3 extends over 15 amino acids. Per germline, CDR1 GTSNPN and CDR2 SVGIG (reference sequence). V lost 0 bases and J 1 base, leaving 12 bases between the germline ends. CDR3 amino acids: CAWSVKGRGNTEAFF. DNA of the CDR3: TGTGCCTGGAGTGTAAAGGGGCGGGGGAACACTGAAGCTTTCTTT.

This chain's CDR3 is CASSHIDEGGGYGYTF. CDR3 sequence (DNA): TGTGCCAGCAGCCACATAGATGAGGGAGGTGGCTATGGCTACACCTTC. V gene TRBV11-2 combines with J gene TRBJ1-2, with unresolved D. V gave up 5 bases and J gave up 4 bases, with 20 bases separating them. Germline V lookup: CDR1 SGHAT, CDR2 FQNNGV. CDR3 size: 16 residues.

The chain recombines TRBV9 with TRBJ2-7; the match to TRBD1 covers 11 bases. Germline V CDR1 and CDR2: SGDLS, YYNGEE. Trimming took 5 bases from V and 1 from J; bases not matched to a gene: 5. This CDR3 is built from 15 residues. The CDR3 sequence: CASSKGQGGSYEQYF. CDR3 bases: TGTGCCAGCAGTAAGGGACAGGGGGGTTCCTACGAGCAGTACTTC. The full variable domain, its missing parts supplied by reference TRBV9 and TRBJ2-7, is DSGVTQTPKHLITATGQRVTLRCSPRSGDLSVYWYQQSLDQGLQFLIQYYNGEERAKGNILERFSAQQFPDLHSELNLSSLELGDSALYFCASSKGQGGSYEQYFGPGTRLTVT.